One sample yielded the 25 T cell receptor beta chains listed below, sequenced in a study of T cell responses to AZD1222 COVID-19 vaccine. Some clones are missing from TCRdb's copy, which holds only in-frame ones; the method was immunoSEQ multiplex PCR. The data contain 95,000 to 150,000 clones, 70% to 85% of them singletons. The sequenced sample was peripheral blood, obtained on day 0 of AZD1222 vaccination. These receptors came from an adult in good health.

This rearrangement joins TRBV24-1 to TRBJ2-5; 13 bases match TRBD2. J was trimmed by 3 bases and V by 3 bases; bases with no gene match: 3. The germline V gene encodes CDR1 KGHDR and CDR2 SFDVKD. The CDR3 runs to 16 residues. Here the CDR3 reads CATSDPGLAGKETQYF. Here the CDR3 DNA reads TGTGCCACCAGTGATCCGGGACTAGCGGGGAAAGAGACCCAGTACTTC.

The chain has TRBV28 and TRBJ2-2; perhaps TRBD1 as D (5 bases). Trimming shortened V by 6 bases and J by 8 bases, and 13 bases separated the two germline ends. This CDR3 comprises 13 residues. Germline V gives CDR1 MDHEN, CDR2 SYDVKM. The DNA of the CDR3 is TGTGCCAGCAGGGAAGACAGTCGAGGGGAGCTGTTTTTT. Translating it yields CASREDSRGELFF. Together with reference TRBV28 and TRBJ2-2, the CDR3 gives the full variable domain: DVKVTQSSRYLVKRTGEKVFLECVQDMDHENMFWYRQDPGLGLRLIYFSYDVKMKEKGDIPEGYSVSREKKERFSLILESASTNQTSMYLCASREDSRGELFFGEGSRLTVL.

V and J are TRBV5-1 and TRBJ2-3, with D possibly being TRBD1 (6 bases). Germline CDR1 SGHRS, CDR2 YFSETQ. The CDR3 length is 14 residues. Trimming shortened V by 5 bases and J by 4 bases, and 14 bases separated the two germline ends. The CDR3 spells CASRQGSLADTQYF. The CDR3 DNA reads TGCGCCAGCAGACAGGGTAGTCTCGCAGATACGCAGTATTTT.

This clone has just a few counts. The CDR3 DNA reads TGTGCCAGCAGAGAACAGGGGGGATTGTACAATTCACCCCTCCACTTT. This translates into CASREQGGLYNSPLHF. This sequence joins TRBV6-1 and TRBJ1-6, with 8 bases lining up with TRBD1. The V segment lost 6 bases and the J segment 7 bases; nucleotides outside the gene matches: 11. CDR3 length: 16 residues. The V gene's germline CDR1 is MNHNS and CDR2 SASEGT.

This chain uses TRBV6-2 or TRBV6-3 with TRBJ1-2, with 8 bases that match TRBD1. Per germline, CDR1 MNHEY and CDR2 SVGEGT. The CDR3 contains 15 residues. After removal of 2 bases from V and 4 bases from J, the junction contained 6 bases not matched to a gene. The CDR3 sequence: CASSYLSDRGYGYTF. DNA for the CDR3: TGTGCCAGCAGTTACCTGAGCGACAGGGGCTATGGCTACACCTTC.

The chain carries TRBV4-3 and TRBJ2-6; no clear D. The CDR3 contains 16 residues. Trimming took 0 bases from V and 1 from J, leaving 7 bases between them. Per the germline V gene, CDR1 is LGHNA and CDR2 is YSLEER. CDR3 in DNA: TGCGCCAGCAGCCAAGATGTGGGATCTGGGGCCAACGTCCTGACTTTC. Translating it yields CASSQDVGSGANVLTF.

CDR3 DNA sequence: TGTGCCAGCAGCTTCTCCGCTCAGCACACTGAAGCTTTCTTT. Translating it yields CASSFSAQHTEAFF. V and J are TRBV5-5 and TRBJ1-1, with no clear D. Between the trimmed V and J ends, which lost 2 bases and 3 bases, there was a span of 11 bases. The CDR3 extends over 14 amino acids. Germline values: CDR1 SGHKS, CDR2 YYEKEE (reference sequence).

This clone was recorded only once. The CDR3 protein is CASSQERYSNGVPTDGYTF. As DNA, the CDR3 is TGTGCCAGCAGCCAAGAACGGTATTCGAACGGGGTCCCCACCGATGGCTACACCTTC. The chain recombines TRBV4-2 with TRBJ1-2; D remains ambiguous. V shed 0 bases and J shed 6 bases, with 26 bases lying between them. The CDR3 sequence is 19 residues long. Germline V CDR1 and CDR2: LGHNA, YNFKEQ.

This clone came up once. The chain combines TRBV28 with TRBJ2-1, with 8 nucleotides matching TRBD2. CDR3 length: 15 residues. Per the germline V gene, CDR1 is MDHEN and CDR2 is SYDVKM. V was clipped by 6 bases and J by 5 bases; unmatched bases: 9. For the CDR3, the DNA is TGTGCCAGCAGGCACCCCGGGGGGGCCCACAATGAGCAGTTCTTC. The encoded protein is CASRHPGGAHNEQFF.

This clone was observed a handful of times. This chain uses TRBV28 with TRBJ2-7; 7 bases fit TRBD1. The CDR3 has 15 residues. Germline CDR1 MDHEN, CDR2 SYDVKM. The V segment lost 5 bases and the J segment 2 bases; nucleotides outside the gene matches: 9. The CDR3 loop is CASSKGQKLTYEQYF. CDR3 sequence (DNA): TGTGCCAGCAGTAAGGGACAGAAATTAACCTACGAGCAGTACTTC.

This chain links TRBV6-4 with TRBJ2-3; 11 bases are shared with TRBD2. CDR1 and CDR2 (germline): MRHNA, SNTAGT. This CDR3 contains 19 residues. Germline trimming cut 6 bases from V and 0 bases from J; bases unmatched to any gene: 14. CDR3 protein: CASSVPTSGTTTSTDTQYF. The CDR3 nucleotides are TGTGCCAGCAGCGTACCGACTAGCGGGACAACAACCAGCACAGATACGCAGTATTTT.

V is TRBV19 and J is TRBJ1-5; D unclear. V was cut by 4 bases and J by 0 bases, with 10 bases left in between. Germline-derived CDR1 and CDR2 are LNHDA and SQIVND (reference sequence). This CDR3 has 15 residues. This CDR3 is CASSTAGYSNQPQHF. Here the CDR3 DNA reads TGTGCCAGTAGTACGGCAGGTTATAGCAATCAGCCCCAGCATTTT.

Notes on this clone: The CDR3 does not end in the conserved phenylalanine or tryptophan, so this is likely a read error. It is unclear where the CDR3 begins or ends on the DNA, so no DNA is shown, and the CDR3 is as TCRdb lists it. V is TRBV30 and J is TRBJ1-1. The CDR3 length is 9 residues, termini included. Per germline, CDR1 GTSNPN and CDR2 SVGIG (reference sequence). The CDR3 here is CAWSVTGSV.

The genes are TRBV30 and TRBJ1-3, with D hard to call. Germline V CDR1 and CDR2: GTSNPN, SVGIG (reference sequence). V was trimmed by 3 bases and J by 4 bases, leaving 7 bases between them. This CDR3 has 12 amino acids. This chain's CDR3 is CAWSRWGNTIYF. CDR3 bases: TGTGCCTGGAGCCGGTGGGGAAACACCATATATTTT.

J is TRBJ1-2 and V is TRBV3-1 (or the pseudogene TRBV3-2), with TRBD1 matching 9 bases. The trim removed 3 bases at V and 4 bases at J, leaving 6 bases unmatched. CDR1 is LGHDT, CDR2 YNNKEL, per germline (reference sequence). This CDR3 comprises 15 residues. CDR3 DNA sequence: TGTGCCAGCAGCCATCGGGACAGGGCTCGCTATGGCTACACCTTC. Residues: CASSHRDRARYGYTF.

The chain has TRBV16 and TRBJ1-1, with a possible D match to TRBD1 (5 bases). V was shortened by 0 bases and J by 0 bases, with 11 bases between the two germline ends. The CDR3 spans 16 residues. Germline CDR1 is KGHSY and CDR2 is FQNENV. The CDR3 sequence: CASSQSVQGVNTEAFF. CDR3 coding DNA: TGTGCCAGCAGCCAATCTGTGCAGGGTGTGAACACTGAAGCTTTCTTT.

The V call is TRBV2, the J call TRBJ2-1; maybe TRBD1 (6 bases). The CDR3 is 12 residues long. V was shortened by 7 bases and J by 12 bases, with 16 bases between the two germline ends. Germline CDR1 and CDR2: SNHLY and FYNNEI. The CDR3 loop reads CASTDRSKGQFF. The CDR3 DNA is TGTGCCAGCACCGACAGGTCCAAGGGGCAGTTCTTC.

The V and J genes are TRBV15 and TRBJ1-2; 8 nucleotides match TRBD1. The V gene's germline CDR1 is LNHNV and CDR2 YYDKDF (reference sequence). The CDR3 totals 13 residues. With V trimmed by 1 base and J by 8 bases, 3 bases remained unmatched. The CDR3 DNA follows: TGTGCCACCAGCAGAGCGACAGGGGTAGGCTACACCTTC. Translating it yields CATSRATGVGYTF.

The chain links TRBV28 to TRBJ2-3; D not certain. The CDR3 is 11 residues long. In germline, CDR1 is MDHEN, CDR2 SYDVKM. Between the trimmed V and J ends, which lost 3 bases and 7 bases, there was a span of 5 bases. CDR3 amino acids: CASSLVYTQYF. DNA for the CDR3: TGTGCCAGCAGTTTGGTCTATACGCAGTATTTT.

The CDR3 region has the DNA TGTGCCAGCAGTCCACGGGAGTCGATCTGGCCCCAGCATTTT. Translating it yields CASSPRESIWPQHF. The chain joins TRBV6-5 to TRBJ1-5; the D is unclear. The ends were cut back, 5 bases at V and 9 bases at J, with 17 bases in the middle. The CDR3 extends over 14 amino acids. The germline gives CDR1 MNHEY, CDR2 SVGAGI.

This chain joins TRBV5-6 and TRBJ1-1; D is undetermined. This CDR3 is 15 amino acids long. In germline, CDR1 is SGHDT, CDR2 YYEEEE. Trimming took 0 bases from V and 2 from J, leaving 11 bases between them. The CDR3 protein is CASSLGYGRNTEAFF. CDR3 nucleotide sequence: TGTGCCAGCAGCTTGGGGTACGGGCGAAACACTGAAGCTTTCTTT.

This clone was recorded once. This chain joins TRBV7-8 and TRBJ1-2, with D hard to call. The germline V gene encodes CDR1 SGHVS and CDR2 FQNEAQ. This CDR3 region has 15 residues. V was pared by 5 bases and J by 4 bases, with 17 bases between. The CDR3 spells CASSPLRTFGYGYTF. The CDR3, as DNA: TGTGCCAGCAGCCCGCTCAGGACGTTTGGCTATGGCTACACCTTC.

The chain combines TRBV4-3 with TRBJ1-2; no definite D call. Germline V gene data show CDR1 as LGHNA and CDR2 as YSLEER. The length of the CDR3 is 14 residues. Trimming took 4 bases from V and 3 from J, leaving 12 bases between them. CDR3 nucleotide sequence: TGCGCCAGCAGCCGAAATTTAAGGGACTATGGCTACACCTTC. Amino acids: CASSRNLRDYGYTF.

The J gene is TRBJ1-4, the V gene TRBV7-9; D is undetermined. CDR1 is SEHNR, CDR2 FQNEAQ, per germline (reference sequence). There are 15 residues in the CDR3. Trimming shortened V by 5 bases and J by 0 bases, and 10 bases separated the two germline ends. CDR3 amino acids: CASSHPGATNEKLFF. The CDR3 DNA reads as TGTGCCAGCAGCCACCCCGGGGCAACTAATGAAAAACTGTTTTTT.

The chain joins TRBV19 to TRBJ2-3; D is unresolved. The V end was cut by 6 bases, the J end by 1 base, with 8 bases between. The CDR3 contains 13 residues. CDR1 and CDR2 (germline): LNHDA, SQIVND (reference sequence). DNA for the CDR3: TGTGCCAGTAGCTCTAGGGGCACAGATACGCAGTATTTT. Residues: CASSSRGTDTQYF.